The 29 T cell receptor beta chains reported below all come from one sample, sequenced in a study of blood T cell repertoires in COVID-19. Sequenced by immunoSEQ multiplex PCR; TCRdb stores in-frame clones only, minus some. The top ten hold 2% to 2.5% of the sample, which has fewer than 300,000 clones, over 75% seen once. Material: peripheral blood. These receptors were taken from a woman aged 45-60 years with acute or convalescent COVID-19.

This clone was seen just once. The chain is built from TRBV9 and TRBJ2-7; TRBD1 matches 8 bases. The J segment lost 0 bases and the V segment lost 3 bases, leaving 8 bases of the junction unmatched. Germline V gene sequence: CDR1 SGDLS, CDR2 YYNGEE. CDR3 length equals 16 residues. CDR3 sequence reads: CASSASTGQGSYEQYF. DNA of the CDR3: TGTGCCAGCAGCGCAAGCACCGGACAGGGCTCCTACGAGCAGTACTTC.

The J gene is TRBJ2-7, the V gene TRBV6-1; 11 positions agree with TRBD2. Germline CDR1 reads MNHNS; CDR2 reads SASEGT. V gave up 3 bases and J gave up 3 bases; unmatched junction bases: 4. The CDR3 covers 15 residues. CDR3 bases: TGTGCCAGCAGTGAGGGACTAGCGGTAGGCTACGAGCAGTACTTC. Protein: CASSEGLAVGYEQYF.

This clone was counted a single time. The chain employs TRBV24-1 and TRBJ2-1; 8 nucleotides match TRBD1. CDR1 KGHDR and CDR2 SFDVKD come from the germline V gene. The CDR3 length is 13 residues. V was clipped by 4 bases and J by 8 bases; unmatched bases: 3. The CDR3 DNA follows: TGTGCCACCAGTGAAATGACAGGGGATGAGCAGTTCTTC. Protein: CATSEMTGDEQFF.

J is TRBJ2-5 and V is TRBV9, with D unresolved. CDR3 size: 15 residues. CDR1 is SGDLS, CDR2 YYNGEE, per germline. Trimming cost V 0 bases and J 0 bases, with 9 bases left between them. The chain's CDR3 is CASSVVPTDQETQYF. Written as DNA, the CDR3 is TGTGCCAGCAGCGTAGTCCCAACAGACCAAGAGACCCAGTACTTC.

In its sample, this clone was seen a few times. This chain joins TRBV19 and TRBJ1-5, with 8 bases matching TRBD1. Germline V gene lookup returns CDR1 LNHDA and CDR2 SQIVND (reference sequence). This CDR3 comprises 14 residues. The junction had 5 bases not matched to a gene; V was cut back by 6 bases and J by 4 bases. CDR3 residues: CASRQGGSNQPQHF. CDR3 DNA sequence: TGTGCCAGTAGACAGGGGGGGTCAAATCAGCCCCAGCATTTT.

The rearrangement joins TRBV6-5 to TRBJ1-6; possible D gene TRBD1, 5 bases. The CDR3 is 16 residues long. V lost 2 bases and J lost 6, with 14 bases in between. Germline CDR1 is MNHEY and CDR2 is SVGAGI. CDR3 nucleotide sequence: TGTGCCAGCAGTTACCAGGGTCGGAGCCTTAATTCACCCCTCCACTTT. Its protein is CASSYQGRSLNSPLHF.

This chain links TRBV27 with TRBJ2-5; possibly TRBD2 for D (5 bases). CDR1 and CDR2 from the germline V gene are MNHEY and SMNVEV (reference sequence). The germline V and J ends were trimmed by 5 bases and 3 bases, with 19 bases remaining between them. The CDR3 has 16 amino acids. CDR3 in DNA: TGTGCCAGCAGTCCTTACACCGGCAGCGGAGAAGAGACCCAGTACTTC. This codes for CASSPYTGSGEETQYF.

The CDR3 spells CATRGQANQPQHF. In nucleotides, the CDR3 is TGTGCCACCCGGGGACAGGCGAATCAGCCCCAGCATTTT. V is TRBV19 and J is TRBJ1-5, with TRBD1 matching 8 bases. From germline, CDR1 is LNHDA and CDR2 SQIVND (reference sequence). The CDR3 spans 13 residues. With V trimmed by 10 bases and J by 4 bases, 6 bases remained unmatched.

V and J are TRBV24-1 and TRBJ1-5; TRBD1 matches at 7 bases. The germline V gene encodes CDR1 KGHDR and CDR2 SFDVKD. CDR3 length equals 16 residues. Trimming at V came to 4 bases and at J to 4 bases, leaving 9 bases not matched to a gene. For the CDR3, the DNA is TGTGCCACCAGTGACACTACAGGGGTCAGTAATCAGCCCCAGCATTTT. Translating gives CATSDTTGVSNQPQHF.

The rearrangement uses TRBV10-3 and TRBJ2-1; maybe TRBD2 (5 bases). V was cut by 11 bases and J by 4 bases, with 21 bases left in between. From germline, CDR1 is ENHRY and CDR2 SYGVKD. The CDR3 extends over 15 amino acids. CDR3 in amino acids: CASMDFPSQYNEQFF. The CDR3 bases are TGTGCCTCAATGGACTTCCCCAGTCAATACAATGAGCAGTTCTTC.

This clone was counted a few times. The chain recombines TRBV7-9 with TRBJ2-3, with TRBD2 matching over 10 bases. Germline assignment: CDR1 SEHNR and CDR2 FQNEAQ (reference sequence). Losses at the gene ends were 1 base for V and 4 bases for J; bases not matched to a gene: 8. This CDR3 is built from 17 residues. Here the CDR3 reads CASSLGWASGSPDTQYF. The DNA of the CDR3 is TGTGCCAGCAGCTTAGGGTGGGCTAGCGGGAGCCCAGATACGCAGTATTTT.

The rearrangement links TRBV28 to TRBJ2-7, with TRBD2 identical over 7 bases. The V segment lost 6 bases and the J segment 1 base; nucleotides outside the gene matches: 9. This CDR3 has 15 residues. The germline V gene encodes CDR1 MDHEN and CDR2 SYDVKM. The CDR3 reads CASSSLARLSYEQYF. CDR3 DNA: TGTGCCAGCAGCTCACTAGCGCGACTATCCTACGAGCAGTACTTC.

The chain is built from TRBV28 and TRBJ1-5; a weak D match, TRBD1 (6 bases). V was shortened by 10 bases and J by 4 bases, with 8 bases between the two germline ends. CDR1 and CDR2 from the germline V gene are MDHEN and SYDVKM. The CDR3 runs 11 residues. The chain's CDR3 is CATRGNQPQHF. The DNA of the CDR3 is TGTGCCACGAGGGGGAATCAGCCCCAGCATTTT.

This chain connects TRBV7-2 to TRBJ1-4; D is undetermined. The V and J ends lost 0 bases and 5 bases respectively, with 10 bases between them. Germline CDR1 SGHTA, CDR2 FQGNSA. This CDR3 has 15 residues. The CDR3 loop reads CASSLADGKNEKLFF. CDR3 nucleotides: TGTGCCAGCAGCTTAGCGGACGGGAAGAATGAAAAACTGTTTTTT.

This chain joins TRBV5-1 and TRBJ1-2; 9 bases agree with TRBD1. CDR3 size: 15 residues. J lost 2 bases, V lost 0 bases, and 2 bases had no gene match. Germline loops: CDR1 SGHRS, CDR2 YFSETQ. CDR3 nucleotide sequence: TGCGCCAGCAGCTTGGGAGGACAGGGGAACTATGGCTACACCTTC. It specifies CASSLGGQGNYGYTF.

This clone was seen once. The CDR3 sequence: CASGTTRFQETQYF. The DNA of the CDR3 is TGTGCCAGCGGGACAACTAGGTTCCAAGAGACCCAGTACTTC. This sequence joins TRBV28 and TRBJ2-5, with D perhaps TRBD1 (6 bases). CDR1 and CDR2 from the germline V gene are MDHEN and SYDVKM. V lost 8 bases, J lost 1 base, and 14 bases lay in between. CDR3 length: 14 amino acids.

The chain employs TRBV27 and TRBJ2-1; TRBD2 aligns across 13 bases. The germline V gene has CDR1 MNHEY and CDR2 SMNVEV (reference sequence). J was trimmed by 6 bases and V by 6 bases; bases with no gene match: 11. CDR3 length equals 17 residues. The CDR3 region is CASRASLGLAGVNEQFF. In DNA, the CDR3 is TGTGCCAGCAGGGCATCACTCGGACTAGCGGGAGTCAATGAGCAGTTCTTC.

The genes are TRBV3-1 (or the pseudogene TRBV3-2) and TRBJ1-2; D call uncertain. Germline CDR1 LGHDT, CDR2 YNNKEL (reference sequence). The germline V and J ends were trimmed by 4 bases and 0 bases, with 3 bases remaining between them. The CDR3 has 12 residues. In nucleotides, the CDR3 is TGTGCCAGCAGCCCAACTAACTATGGCTACACCTTC. Amino acids: CASSPTNYGYTF.

This CDR3 reads CASSVAGGGQFF. CDR3 bases: TGTGCCAGTAGCGTAGCGGGAGGGGGGCAGTTCTTC. The gene calls are TRBV19 and TRBJ2-1; 11 bases map to TRBD2. V shed 6 bases, J shed 12 bases, and the junction held 4 bases outside the gene matches. This CDR3 region has 12 residues. Germline V gives CDR1 LNHDA, CDR2 SQIVND (reference sequence). Together with reference TRBV19 and TRBJ2-1, the CDR3 gives the full variable domain: DGGITQSPKYLFRKEGQNVTLSCEQNLNHDAMYWYRQDPGQGLRLIYYSQIVNDFQKGDIAEGYSVSREKKESFPLTVTSAQKNPTAFYLCASSVAGGGQFFGPGTRLTVL.

The V and J genes are TRBV27 and TRBJ2-4, with a possible D match to TRBD1 (5 bases). The CDR3 is 15 residues long. The germline V gene encodes CDR1 MNHEY and CDR2 SMNVEV (reference sequence). Trimming left V 0 bases short and J 1 base short, with 7 bases between. Here the CDR3 DNA reads TGTGCCAGCAGTTTATCAGGGGCGGCCAAAAACATTCAGTACTTC. This gives the protein CASSLSGAAKNIQYF.

The chain is built from TRBV5-1 and TRBJ1-1; 8 bases agree with TRBD1. The CDR3 has 15 amino acids. V gave up 4 bases and J gave up 9 bases; unmatched junction bases: 14. Per germline, CDR1 SGHRS and CDR2 YFSETQ. CDR3 sequence: CASSPVGVTGAKAFF. DNA for the CDR3: TGCGCCAGCAGCCCCGTTGGGGTGACAGGGGCGAAAGCTTTCTTT.

This clone was seen a single time. The rearrangement joins TRBV28 to TRBJ2-5; D call uncertain. Germline V gene lookup returns CDR1 MDHEN and CDR2 SYDVKM. The CDR3 spans 13 residues. Trimming shortened V by 3 bases and J by 7 bases, and 12 bases separated the two germline ends. The DNA for the CDR3 is TGTGCCAGCAGTTTGACACGGTCTGGGACCCAGTACTTC. Amino acid sequence: CASSLTRSGTQYF.

V gene TRBV11-3 combines with J gene TRBJ1-3, with 7 bases matching TRBD1. This CDR3 spans 13 amino acids. V lost 6 bases and J lost 4; bases outside the gene matches: 3. From germline, CDR1 is SGHNT and CDR2 YENEEA. CDR3 in amino acids: CASSVTGGNTIYF. CDR3 DNA sequence: TGTGCCAGCAGTGTGACAGGGGGAAACACCATATATTTT.

The CDR3 protein is CASSSGTSGYNEQFF. The CDR3 DNA is TGTGCCAGCAGTTCCGGGACTAGCGGATACAATGAGCAGTTCTTC. The chain links TRBV2 to TRBJ2-1; TRBD2 matches 11 bases. The CDR3 runs to 15 residues. V shed 5 bases, J shed 4 bases, and the junction held 4 bases outside the gene matches. Germline V gene sequence: CDR1 SNHLY, CDR2 FYNNEI.

The chain links TRBV19 to TRBJ2-3; the D gene is possibly TRBD1 (5 bases). V lost 2 bases to trimming and J lost 6 bases, with 12 bases between them. This CDR3 is built from 14 residues. CDR1 is LNHDA, CDR2 SQIVND, per germline (reference sequence). CDR3 nucleotide sequence: TGTGCCAGTAGTATATGGGGTTACAGGGATACGCAGTATTTT. Translated: CASSIWGYRDTQYF.

The rearrangement joins TRBV10-3 to TRBJ1-6, with TRBD1 identical over 9 bases. Germline CDR1 ENHRY, CDR2 SYGVKD. J gave up 9 bases and V 2 bases, and 5 bases lay outside the gene matches. This CDR3 spans 15 amino acids. DNA for the CDR3: TGTGCCATCAGTGAGAGGCCGGACAGGGGTTCACCCCTCCACTTT. Its protein product is CAISERPDRGSPLHF.

The CDR3 DNA reads as TGCAGCGTTATACTAGCGGCGCTGAGGTTGGGGACCCAGTACTTC. Amino acid sequence: CSVILAALRLGTQYF. The rearrangement joins TRBV29-1 to TRBJ2-5, with 8 bases fitting TRBD2. Germline V lookup: CDR1 SQVTM, CDR2 ANQGSEA. V dropped 5 bases and J dropped 7; count of bases not matched to a gene: 15. The CDR3 covers 15 residues.

This clone has just one count. The chain joins TRBV27 to TRBJ1-5; weak D call: TRBD1 (5 bases). The CDR3 totals 15 residues. V dropped 7 bases and J dropped 4 bases, with 17 bases sitting between them. Germline-derived CDR1 and CDR2 are MNHEY and SMNVEV (reference sequence). The DNA for the CDR3 is TGTGCCAGCAAACCAAACGGGGGTCAAAATCAGCCCCAGCATTTT. Residues: CASKPNGGQNQPQHF.

The V and J genes are TRBV5-4 and TRBJ1-1; no clear D gene. The germline gives CDR1 SGHNT, CDR2 YYREEE (reference sequence). Trimming pared 2 bases from V and 0 bases from J, leaving 5 bases between. The CDR3 consists of 13 residues. The CDR3 DNA reads TGTGCCAGCAGCTTTGAGTTGAACACTGAAGCTTTCTTT. Translating it yields CASSFELNTEAFF.